This T cell receptor beta chain was sequenced during a study of early T cells in non-severe SARS-CoV-2 infection (dated by TCRdb to the early 2020s). Study-level background: Because TCR sequencing was done on bulk RNA from unsorted whole blood, the alpha and beta chains could not be paired. Summary of the overall study and its limitations: VDJdb matching was skewed toward anti-spike CD8 responses and likely underestimated virus-specific expansions by missing private and CD4 specificities.

A case-control design nested within a healthcare worker cohort in London, UK, was used, with weekly nasopharyngeal swab PCR tests and blood sampling performed. Healthcare workers were recruited during the week of the UK lockdown, between 23 and 31 March 2020, and followed weekly for up to 16 weeks. A few counts support this clonotype. Its antigen remains undetermined. It has no much larger one-base neighbor in the sample; base qualities were not kept. Library creation used 5' RACE. Sequencing instrument: NextSeq 500. Unique molecular identifiers were attached to individual cDNA molecules in the TCR library protocol so that sequencing error and PCR bias could be corrected. Both TCR alpha and beta chains were sequenced, and tight co-correlation was observed between alpha and beta sequence abundances in each sample. The original methods were these. V gene, J gene and CDR3 annotation of TCR sequences was performed with Decombinator V4. Expanded TCRs were defined as changing significantly between any two time points under a Poisson model with p below 0.0001. Abundances of TCRs were expressed as counts per million after normalisation to the total number of TCRs sequenced in each sample. VDJdb, accessed on 1 November 2021, was searched for TCRs annotated for CMV, EBV and SARS-CoV-2, and TCRs annotated for more than one antigen were excluded. Through fastp at Q25 and MiXCR, TCRdb rebuilt clones from the public reads, retaining in-frame beta chains. CDR3 protein duplicates are merged, each entry listing the most common genes and DNA. The authors' filters were not applied to this entry. The sample table records 60,000 to 75,000 distinct CDR3 sequences; approximately 10% of these occur just once. The top ten clonotypes cover about 5.8% of the sample.

This receptor was taken from an adult who was a healthcare worker with PCR-confirmed SARS-CoV-2 infection or an uninfected control (not recorded which). The material sequenced was whole blood, taken at baseline.

Here is the DNA: TGTGCCAGCTGTAAGGGGATCGGACTAGCGGGGACGACCTACGAGCAGTACTTC. Its amino acids are CASCKGIGLAGTTYEQYF. This receptor chain uses TRBV10-3 and TRBJ2-7, with 12 central nucleotides matching TRBD2. The cysteine opens and the phenylalanine closes a CDR3 of 18 amino acids. The entry retains the CDR3 DNA only, 54 bases that are in frame from base 1. Reading the germline V gene gives CDR1 ENHRY and CDR2 SYGVKD. Trimming leaves V shorter by 10 bases and J shorter by 2 bases, with the junction holding 18 bases beyond the gene matches.